This TCR beta chain appears in the sequencing data of a study of blood T cell repertoires in COVID-19 (dated by TCRdb to about 2020). General notes on the study: Collaborator samples came from the United States, Italy and Spain and covered acute and convalescent phases of COVID-19. Where HLA class I and class II types were available, the types were taken from metadata supplied by the sample provider, not from assay-based typing. Nearly every sample came with metadata listing a de-identified subject ID, COVID-19 status, age in years and sex. Deeply sampled blood TCRbeta repertoires from subjects exposed to, actively infected with, or recovered from COVID-19 were included in the dataset. The prospective study material was composed of cDNA or gDNA derived from T cells, B-cell-depleted T cells, or PBMCs. The repertoires were released in a freely available public database meant as a resource for research on the immune response to SARS-CoV-2. The samples were drawn from the first 160 participants of the ongoing ImmuneRACE study and from more than 1,000 subjects provided by 6 global collaborators. Findings and caveats that apply to the study as a whole: The amount of clinical and demographic metadata varied by source and participant and was provided uncurated.

Enrolling through a virtual design, the prospective study's participants ranged in age from roughly 18 to 100 years and lived across 20 to 25 United States geographic areas. Cohort assignment in the prospective study relied on participant-reported clinical history from a screening survey and a study questionnaire. Recovered participants in ImmuneRACE Cohort 3 were defined by two consecutive negative NP/OP PCR tests, clearance by a healthcare professional, or resolution of symptoms. Mobile phlebotomists in the prospective study collected whole blood, serum and a nasopharyngeal or oropharyngeal swab from every participant. Participants in the prospective study had the option to provide additional blood draws and questionnaires over a 2-month period. Before DNA extraction, blood samples from the prospective study were shipped at room temperature or frozen. As encoded in the germline V gene, CDR1 is SGHVS while CDR2 is FNYEAQ. V is trimmed back by 2 bases and J by 6 bases, and the junction contains 10 bases that no gene match accounts for. Taken from cysteine to phenylalanine, the CDR3 has 15 residues. The read is trimmed to its CDR3 DNA, 45 bases read in frame from base 1.

Concerning this clone itself: Its antigen has not been determined. No qualities accompany the bases; no much larger clone lies one base away.

TCRbeta CDR3 regions were amplified from genomic DNA by means of the immunoSEQ Assay, a bias-controlled multiplex PCR. The published analysis was carried out like this. The number of nucleated cells in each sample was estimated by amplification of reference gene primers within the assay. To quantify the absolute abundance of each unique TCRbeta CDR3 rearrangement, sequence reads were collapsed and filtered. For each sample, productive Simpson clonality was calculated by taking the square root of Simpson's diversity index across productive rearrangements. TCRdb mirrors the immuneACCESS table, restricted to in-frame sequences. Some clones are absent from its copies; in checked studies, under half trace to an unresolved V gene, and the reason for the others is unknown. V and J calls and clone size come straight from that table; D and trimming were deduced from the DNA. The sample contains 200,000 to 300,000 clones, 75% to 90% of them found a single time. The top ten clones comprise around 4% of the sample.

This TCR was recovered from a young woman who had recovered from COVID-19. Input material: PBMCs or T cells enriched from blood (not recorded which). Here the chain combines TRBV7-6 and TRBJ2-7, and TRBD2 matches 7 of the central bases. Here the CDR3 is given as CASSLSWRELTEQYF. The DNA sequence is TGTGCCAGCAGCTTAAGTTGGCGGGAGTTAACCGAGCAGTACTTC.